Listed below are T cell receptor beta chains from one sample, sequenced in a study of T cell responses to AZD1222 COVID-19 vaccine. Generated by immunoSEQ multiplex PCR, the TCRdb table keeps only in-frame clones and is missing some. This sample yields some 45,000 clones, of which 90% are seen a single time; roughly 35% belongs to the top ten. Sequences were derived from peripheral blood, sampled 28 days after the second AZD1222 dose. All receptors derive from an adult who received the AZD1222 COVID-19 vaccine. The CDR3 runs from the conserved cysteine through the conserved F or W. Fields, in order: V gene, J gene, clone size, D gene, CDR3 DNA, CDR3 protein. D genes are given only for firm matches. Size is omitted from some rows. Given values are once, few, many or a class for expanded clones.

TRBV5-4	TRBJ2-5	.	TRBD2	TGTGCCAGCAGCTTGGACCAAATGGGACTAGCGGGGGAAGAGACCCAGTACTTC	CASSLDQMGLAGEETQYF
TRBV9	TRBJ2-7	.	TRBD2	TGTGCCAGCAGCGTAGATCCTAGCGGGGGCTACGAGCAGTACTTC	CASSVDPSGGYEQYF
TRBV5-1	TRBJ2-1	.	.	TGCGCCAGCAGCTTGCGGGGGGCGGATGAGCAGTTCTTC	CASSLRGADEQFF
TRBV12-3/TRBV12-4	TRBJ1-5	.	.	TGTGCCAGCAGTTTACCGAATCAGCCCCAGCATTTT	CASSLPNQPQHF
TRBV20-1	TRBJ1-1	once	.	TGCAGTTTATCAGGCTACACTGAAGCTTTCTTT	CSLSGYTEAFF
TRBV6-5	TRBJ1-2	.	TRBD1	TGTGCCAGCAGTAATGATATTTACAGGGGTTCTGGCTACACCTTC	CASSNDIYRGSGYTF
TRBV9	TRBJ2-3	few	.	TGTGCCAGCAGCGTGCGTAGCGGACGCACAGATACGCAGTATTTT	CASSVRSGRTDTQYF
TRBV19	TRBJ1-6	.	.	TGTGCCAGTAGTATATTGGGGATAGATAATTCACCCCTCCACTTT	CASSILGIDNSPLHF
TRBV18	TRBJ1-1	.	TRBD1	TGTGCCAGCTCACCGGGACAGAGCCTTGAAGCTTTCTTT	CASSPGQSLEAFF
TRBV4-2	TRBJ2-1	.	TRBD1	TGTGCCAGCAGCCAAGCCACAGGGGTGACCTACAATGAGCAGTTCTTC	CASSQATGVTYNEQFF
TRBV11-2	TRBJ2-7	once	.	TGTGCCAGCAGCTGGGACACCTACGAGCAGTACTTC	CASSWDTYEQYF
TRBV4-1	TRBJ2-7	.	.	TGCGCCAGCAGCCAAGCCGACAGACGCGACGAGCAGTACTTC	CASSQADRRDEQYF
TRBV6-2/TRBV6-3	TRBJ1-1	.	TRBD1	TGTGCCAGCAGTCTGGACAGGAGGGGCACTGAAGCTTTCTTT	CASSLDRRGTEAFF
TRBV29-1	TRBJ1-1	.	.	TGCAGCGTTGACCAGGGAGTCGCCACTGAAGCTTTCTTT	CSVDQGVATEAFF
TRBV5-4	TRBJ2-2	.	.	TGTGCCAGCACCCGCGGACCGACAGATCGGAACACCGGGGAGCTGTTTTTT	CASTRGPTDRNTGELFF
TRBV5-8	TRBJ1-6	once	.	TGTGCCAGCAGCTTGGAGGCAGATGGTTCACCCCTCCACTTT	CASSLEADGSPLHF
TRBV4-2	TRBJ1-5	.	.	TGTGCCAGCAGCCAAGACACCCTGAACAGCAATCAGCCCCAGCATTTT	CASSQDTLNSNQPQHF
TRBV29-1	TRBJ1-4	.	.	TGCAGCGTTGAAGATACGGGGGGGAGGGATGAAAAACTGTTTTTT	CSVEDTGGRDEKLFF
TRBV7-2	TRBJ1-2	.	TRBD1	TGTGCCAGCAGCCCACCGGGACAGGGCACCTATGGCTACACCTTC	CASSPPGQGTYGYTF
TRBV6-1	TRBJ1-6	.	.	TGTGCCAGCAGTGAAGCAGGGGGGCCCTGGAATTCACCCCTCCACTTT	CASSEAGGPWNSPLHF
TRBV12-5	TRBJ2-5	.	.	TGTGCTAGTGGTTTGTCGGCCCGTGAGACCCAGTACTTC	CASGLSARETQYF
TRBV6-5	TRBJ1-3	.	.	TGTGCCACCAGTAAATCGGCGGGAGCAGGAAACACCATATATTTT	CATSKSAGAGNTIYF